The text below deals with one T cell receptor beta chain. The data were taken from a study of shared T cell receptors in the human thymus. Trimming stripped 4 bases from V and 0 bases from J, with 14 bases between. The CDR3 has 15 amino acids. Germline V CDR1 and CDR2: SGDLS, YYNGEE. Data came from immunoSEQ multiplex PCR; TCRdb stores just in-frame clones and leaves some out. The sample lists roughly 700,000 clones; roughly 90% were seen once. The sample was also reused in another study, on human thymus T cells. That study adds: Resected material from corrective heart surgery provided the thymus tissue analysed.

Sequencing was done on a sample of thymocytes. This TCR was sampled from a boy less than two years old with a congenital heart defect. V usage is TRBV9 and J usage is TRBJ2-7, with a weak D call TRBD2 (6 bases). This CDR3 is CASSPRGTFSYEQYF. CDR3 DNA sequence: TGTGCCAGCAGCCCCCGAGGGACTTTCTCCTACGAGCAGTACTTC.